One and the same sample provided the 25 T cell receptor beta chains below, sequenced in a study of OX40 agonist ivuxolimab in advanced cancers. TCRdb keeps only in-frame clones here, not all; method: immunoSEQ multiplex PCR. The sample has 20,000 to 25,000 clones, over 75% seen once. The sample here was CD4+ or CD8+ T cells sorted from blood, taken in a trial of the OX40 agonist ivuxolimab. These receptors were taken from an adult with an advanced solid tumor such as melanoma, head and neck, liver or kidney cancer.

The chain combines TRBV7-6 with TRBJ2-1; tentative D call: TRBD1 (5 bases). The V gene's germline CDR1 is SGHVS and CDR2 FNYEAQ. V was shortened by 6 bases and J by 7 bases, with 7 bases between the two germline ends. The CDR3 is 11 amino acids. CDR3 nucleotides: TGTGCCAGCAGGGGGCAAAATGAGCAGTTCTTC. Its protein is CASRGQNEQFF.

The chain recombines TRBV19 with TRBJ2-7; D is ambiguous. Germline CDR1 and CDR2: LNHDA and SQIVND (reference sequence). This CDR3 has 15 amino acids. V was trimmed by 5 bases and J by 3 bases, leaving 17 bases between them. The CDR3 nucleotides are TGTGCCAGTAGTGTCGGATTTGGGATTATCTACGAGCAGTACTTC. Protein: CASSVGFGIIYEQYF.

The rearrangement links TRBV27 to TRBJ2-7; D unclear. There are 11 residues in the CDR3. Germline CDR1 MNHEY, CDR2 SMNVEV (reference sequence). Deletions cut 5 bases from V and 5 bases from J, with 7 bases between. CDR3: CASSRNDEQYF. The CDR3 DNA is TGTGCCAGCAGTCGGAACGACGAGCAGTACTTC.

The chain links TRBV5-5 to TRBJ1-2; D gene ambiguous. The CDR3 covers 13 residues. Germline V CDR1 and CDR2: SGHKS, YYEKEE (reference sequence). Deletions cut 1 base from V and 1 base from J, with 5 bases between. CDR3 region: CASSLTDNYGYTF. In nucleotides, the CDR3 is TGTGCCAGCAGCTTGACCGATAACTATGGCTACACCTTC.

The chain combines TRBV6-1 with TRBJ2-7; 7 positions agree with TRBD1. This CDR3 is built from 15 residues. The ends lost 1 base at V and 3 bases at J; junction bases unmatched: 6. Germline assignment: CDR1 MNHNS and CDR2 SASEGT. The DNA of the CDR3 is TGTGCCAGCAGTGAAGAGGAGACAGGGATCTACGAGCAGTACTTC. Translating gives CASSEEETGIYEQYF.

By proportion, this clone is medium-sized (0.01 to 0.1%). The rearrangement uses TRBV6-5 and TRBJ2-2; D not resolved. Germline CDR1 and CDR2: MNHEY and SVGAGI. Deletions cut 6 bases from V and 7 bases from J, with 6 bases between. This CDR3 has 11 amino acids. This CDR3 is CASRSGGELFF. The CDR3, as DNA: TGTGCCAGCAGGTCGGGCGGGGAGCTGTTTTTT.

V is TRBV14 and J is TRBJ2-7; 10 nucleotides line up with TRBD2. The CDR3 is made up of 17 amino acids. V shed 3 bases and J 1 base; nucleotides not matched to a gene: 9. Germline lookup yields CDR1 SGHDN and CDR2 FVKESK. The CDR3 protein is CASSQDFGLAVSYEQYF. The CDR3 DNA reads TGTGCCAGCAGCCAGGATTTCGGACTAGCGGTGTCCTACGAGCAGTACTTC.

This chain uses TRBV30 with TRBJ1-5, with a weak D call TRBD1 (5 bases). Trimming took off 0 bases at V and 2 bases at J, with 14 bases between the two ends. The length of the CDR3 is 16 residues. Germline CDR1 and CDR2: GTSNPN and SVGIG (reference sequence). CDR3 protein: CAWSVPGEDGNQPQHF. The CDR3 DNA sequence: TGTGCCTGGAGTGTACCGGGGGAAGATGGCAATCAGCCCCAGCATTTT.

V and J are TRBV15 and TRBJ1-5; a possible D gene is TRBD1 (5 bases). V was pared by 1 base and J by 0 bases, with 13 bases between. This CDR3 is 17 amino acids long. In germline, CDR1 is LNHNV, CDR2 YYDKDF (reference sequence). The DNA of the CDR3 is TGTGCCACCAGCAGAGCTGGGGCGAGTTATAGCAATCAGCCCCAGCATTTT. Translation: CATSRAGASYSNQPQHF. The full variable domain, its missing parts supplied by reference TRBV15 and TRBJ1-5, is DAMVIQNPRYQVTQFGKPVTLSCSQTLNHNVMYWYQQKSSQAPKLLFHYYDKDFNNEADTPDNFQSRRPNTSFCFLDIRSPGLGDTAMYLCATSRAGASYSNQPQHFGDGTRLSIL.

The chain combines TRBV7-9 with TRBJ1-1; unclear D gene. CDR1 and CDR2 from the germline V gene are SEHNR and FQNEAQ (reference sequence). Trimming took 1 base from V and 7 from J, leaving 10 bases between them. This CDR3 has 13 amino acids. As DNA, the CDR3 is TGTGCCAGCAGCTTAGATGGGGAGGATGAAGCTTTCTTT. This encodes CASSLDGEDEAFF.

The chain is built from TRBV7-6 and TRBJ2-7; D possibly uses TRBD1 or TRBD2 (5 bases each). The CDR3 contains 14 residues. Germline assignment: CDR1 SGHVS and CDR2 FNYEAQ. The V gene lost 5 bases and the J gene lost 6 bases, with 17 bases spanning the gap. The CDR3 DNA is TGTGCCAGCAGCCCGGGACCGGCAGACGGCGAGCAGTACTTC. Protein product: CASSPGPADGEQYF.

V gene TRBV5-1 combines with J gene TRBJ2-7; D might be TRBD1 or TRBD2, each matching 5 bases. The germline V gene has CDR1 SGHRS and CDR2 YFSETQ. Trimming removed 4 bases from V and 5 bases from J, with 13 bases in between. The CDR3 sequence is 13 residues long. In nucleotides, the CDR3 is TGCGCCAGCAGCCCGGTCGGGGCCGACGAGCAGTACTTC. Translated, it gives CASSPVGADEQYF.

The V call is TRBV11-2, the J call TRBJ2-6, with 8 bases identical to TRBD1. The CDR3 consists of 16 residues. The V and J ends lost 5 bases and 2 bases, in that order; junction bases with no gene match: 5. Germline assignment: CDR1 SGHAT and CDR2 FQNNGV. DNA for the CDR3: TGTGCCAGCAGCGTGTTCAGGGGGCCTGGGGCCAACGTCCTGACTTTC. It specifies CASSVFRGPGANVLTF.

A single count supports this clone. V is TRBV6-5 and J is TRBJ2-7; 7 bases fit TRBD2. J gave up 6 bases and V 7 bases, and 12 bases lay outside the gene matches. The CDR3 runs 14 residues. Germline V gives CDR1 MNHEY, CDR2 SVGAGI. The CDR3 nucleotides read TGTGCCAGCAACGGGGGGACCTTAAGCGGCGAGCAGTACTTC. Translated: CASNGGTLSGEQYF.

The rearrangement joins TRBV5-4 to TRBJ1-6; D gene uncertain. Germline V CDR1 and CDR2: SGHNT, YYREEE (reference sequence). The ends were cut back, 4 bases at V and 10 bases at J, with 9 bases in the middle. The length of the CDR3 is 12 residues. CDR3 bases: TGTGCCAGCAGCACAAGTGAATCACCCCTCCACTTT. It encodes CASSTSESPLHF.

This chain joins TRBV11-1 and TRBJ1-1; D gene unclear. The CDR3 length is 14 residues. Germline CDR1 is SGHAT and CDR2 is FQDESV (reference sequence). V lost 5 bases, J lost 0 bases, and 10 bases lay in between. The DNA for the CDR3 is TGTGCCAGCAGCAGTGACACCTTGAACACTGAAGCTTTCTTT. Its protein product is CASSSDTLNTEAFF.

This chain uses TRBV27 with TRBJ2-7; TRBD1 might be the D (6 bases). This CDR3 is 14 amino acids long. V gave up 10 bases and J gave up 3 bases, with 19 bases separating them. CDR1 is MNHEY, CDR2 SMNVEV, per germline (reference sequence). The CDR3 loop is CATSAGTLGYEQYF. The CDR3 DNA is TGTGCCACCTCAGCCGGGACATTGGGCTACGAGCAGTACTTC.

The genes are TRBV29-1 and TRBJ2-7; TRBD2 aligns across 9 bases. This CDR3 comprises 14 residues. Germline V CDR1 and CDR2: SQVTM, ANQGSEA. V trimming: 4 bases; J trimming: 2 bases; junction bases outside the gene matches: 6. The CDR3: CSVGSGGPPYEQYF. In DNA, the CDR3 is TGCAGCGTTGGTAGCGGGGGTCCCCCCTACGAGCAGTACTTC.

This chain uses TRBV5-5 with TRBJ1-6; D unclear. Germline values: CDR1 SGHKS, CDR2 YYEKEE (reference sequence). The CDR3 is 15 residues long. Trimming removed 4 bases at V and 3 bases at J, with 11 bases between. The CDR3 loop reads CASSEPEIYNSPLHF. The CDR3 nucleotides are TGTGCCAGCAGCGAACCGGAAATCTATAATTCACCCCTCCACTTT.

The CDR3 sequence is CASSLELSYEQYF. Written as DNA, the CDR3 is TGTGCCAGCAGCTTAGAGTTATCCTACGAGCAGTACTTC. This sequence joins TRBV7-6 and TRBJ2-7; D unclear. This CDR3 comprises 13 residues. Looked up from germline, CDR1 is SGHVS and CDR2 is FNYEAQ. Between the trimmed V and J ends, which lost 1 base and 1 base, there was a span of 5 bases.

This chain joins TRBV6-6 and TRBJ1-5; D unclear. The CDR3 length is 14 residues. Germline V lookup: CDR1 MNHNY, CDR2 SVGAGI (reference sequence). Deletions cut 6 bases from V and 3 bases from J, with 12 bases between. CDR3 protein: CASSPPGNNQPQHF. The CDR3 DNA reads TGTGCCAGCAGCCCTCCGGGCAACAATCAGCCCCAGCATTTT.

With regard to this clone: The same CDR3 arises from other DNA sequences in this sample as well. The rearrangement uses TRBV4-1 and TRBJ1-5; D uncertain. Germline values: CDR1 MGHRA, CDR2 YSYEKL. Trimming shortened V by 4 bases and J by 0 bases, and 10 bases separated the two germline ends. The CDR3 runs to 15 residues. The CDR3 here is CASSPHVHSNQPQHF. DNA of the CDR3: TGCGCCAGCAGCCCCCACGTCCATAGCAATCAGCCCCAGCATTTT.

CDR3 sequence (DNA): TGTGCCAGCAGTTACCCACTAGGCTCCTACGAGCAGTACTTC. Translated, it gives CASSYPLGSYEQYF. The chain joins TRBV6-6 to TRBJ2-7, with D perhaps TRBD2 (5 bases). Per germline, CDR1 MNHNY and CDR2 SVGAGI (reference sequence). Trimming took 2 bases from V and 0 from J, leaving 8 bases between them. The CDR3 spans 14 residues.

The sample holds a few counts of this clone. V usage is TRBV6-4 and J usage is TRBJ2-2; 7 bases fit TRBD2. CDR1 MRHNA and CDR2 SNTAGT come from the germline V gene. V lost 8 bases, J lost 1 base, and 10 bases stayed unmatched. There are 16 residues in the CDR3. CDR3 protein: CASPGREDRNTGELFF. The CDR3, as DNA: TGTGCCAGCCCAGGGAGGGAAGACCGGAACACCGGGGAGCTGTTTTTT.

The chain joins TRBV21-1 to TRBJ1-1. TRBV21-1 is described as a pseudogene. The CDR3 runs 14 residues. The DNA of the CDR3 is TGTGCCAGCAGTCCCGGGACGATGAACACTGAAGCTTTCTTT. The encoded protein is CASSPGTMNTEAFF.